A selection of T cell receptor beta chains follows, all from one sample in a study of cytomegalovirus exposure and HLA in healthy donors. Clones were sequenced by immunoSEQ multiplex PCR, and TCRdb holds only the in-frame ones, with some missing. The data contain under 150,000 clones, about four fifths of them singletons. The sequenced sample was PBMCs. The receptors derive from a middle-aged man in good health and CMV-seropositive. Each CDR3 is given without its conserved first and last residue. The order of the fields is clone size, D gene, V gene, CDR3 protein. D genes are given only for firm matches. Some rows have no size entry. The others give once, few or many, or a class for an expanded clone.

clone_size: NA
d_call: TRBD2
v_call: TRBV5-1
cdr3_aa: ASSSSTSGRGYEQF

clone_size: once
d_call: TRBD2
v_call: TRBV18
cdr3_aa: ASSPRASGRADEQY

clone_size: NA
d_call: NA
v_call: TRBV9
cdr3_aa: ASSVNSVSGNTIY

clone_size: NA
d_call: TRBD1
v_call: TRBV6-5
cdr3_aa: ASSYSGTVSYEQY

clone_size: NA
d_call: NA
v_call: TRBV6-1
cdr3_aa: ASSGGFGRGRETQY

clone_size: NA
d_call: NA
v_call: TRBV27
cdr3_aa: ASSFQVHNEQF

clone_size: NA
d_call: TRBD1
v_call: TRBV6-4
cdr3_aa: ASSWDRGRRSNQPQH

clone_size: NA
d_call: TRBD2
v_call: TRBV11-1
cdr3_aa: ASSTPGLLPNEQF

clone_size: NA
d_call: TRBD2
v_call: TRBV7-3
cdr3_aa: ASSLSGGGSYEQY

clone_size: NA
d_call: NA
v_call: TRBV9
cdr3_aa: ASSPSYRDNEQF

clone_size: once
d_call: NA
v_call: TRBV7-9
cdr3_aa: ASSLLGSYEQY

clone_size: NA
d_call: NA
v_call: TRBV11-2
cdr3_aa: ASSLSPRQFSNQPQH

clone_size: NA
d_call: NA
v_call: TRBV11-2
cdr3_aa: ASSLTGWGGPGTQY

clone_size: NA
d_call: NA
v_call: TRBV27
cdr3_aa: ASSLTGKTYSNQPQH

clone_size: NA
d_call: NA
v_call: TRBV27
cdr3_aa: ASSDQENTEAF

clone_size: NA
d_call: TRBD1
v_call: TRBV6-6
cdr3_aa: ASRPGTGGQPQH

clone_size: NA
d_call: TRBD2
v_call: TRBV29-1
cdr3_aa: SAGTSGSSYNEQF

clone_size: NA
d_call: NA
v_call: TRBV5-1
cdr3_aa: ASSLGVGNQPQH

clone_size: NA
d_call: NA
v_call: TRBV6-5
cdr3_aa: ASIGVGAGNTIY

clone_size: NA
d_call: TRBD1
v_call: TRBV10-3
cdr3_aa: AISEGRGQYGYT

clone_size: NA
d_call: NA
v_call: TRBV6-1
cdr3_aa: ASLLTAPPAEAF

clone_size: NA
d_call: TRBD1
v_call: TRBV30
cdr3_aa: AWRGQGHYGYT

clone_size: NA
d_call: NA
v_call: TRBV7-7
cdr3_aa: ASSFDSDNSPLH

clone_size: NA
d_call: NA
v_call: TRBV6-5
cdr3_aa: ASSQGSSGNTIY

clone_size: NA
d_call: TRBD2
v_call: TRBV6-5
cdr3_aa: ASSYVGGPLETQY